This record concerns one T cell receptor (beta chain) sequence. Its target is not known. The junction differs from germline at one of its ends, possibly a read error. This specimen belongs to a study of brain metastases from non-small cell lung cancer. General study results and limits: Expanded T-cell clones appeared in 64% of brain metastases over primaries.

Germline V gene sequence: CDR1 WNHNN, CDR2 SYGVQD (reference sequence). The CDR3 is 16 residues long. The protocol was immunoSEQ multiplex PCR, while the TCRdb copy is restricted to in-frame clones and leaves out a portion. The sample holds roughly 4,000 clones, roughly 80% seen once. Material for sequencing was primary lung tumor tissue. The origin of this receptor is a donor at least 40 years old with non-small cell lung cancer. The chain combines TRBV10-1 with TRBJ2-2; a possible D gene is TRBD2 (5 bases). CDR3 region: CASSEFTDGNTGELFF. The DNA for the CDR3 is TGCGCCAGCAGTGAGTTTACAGACGGGAACACCGGGGAGCTATTTTTT.